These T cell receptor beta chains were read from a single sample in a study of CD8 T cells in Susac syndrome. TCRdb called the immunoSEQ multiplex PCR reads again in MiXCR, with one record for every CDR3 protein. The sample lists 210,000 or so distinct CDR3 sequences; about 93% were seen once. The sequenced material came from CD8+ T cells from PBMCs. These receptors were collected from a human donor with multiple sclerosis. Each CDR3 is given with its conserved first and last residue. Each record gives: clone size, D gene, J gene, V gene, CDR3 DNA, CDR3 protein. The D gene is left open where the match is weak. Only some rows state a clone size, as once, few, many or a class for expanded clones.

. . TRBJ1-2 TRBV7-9 TGTGCCAGCAGCCCCCTAGAGGAGTACTATGGCTACACCTTC CASSPLEEYYGYTF
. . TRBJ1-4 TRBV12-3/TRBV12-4 TGTGCCAGCAGCCCATCCGGAACCACAGCCGAAAAACTGTTTTTT CASSPSGTTAEKLFF
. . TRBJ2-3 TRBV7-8 TGTGCCAGCAGCTCTCTAGTAGGCACAGATACGCAGTATTTT CASSSLVGTDTQYF
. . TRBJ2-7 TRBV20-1 TGCAGTGCCCCGCTTCTTGGCGAGCAGTACTTC CSAPLLGEQYF
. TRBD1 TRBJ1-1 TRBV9 TGTGCCAGCAGCGTATTACCCCCTCAGGGGGCTGAAGCTTTCTTT CASSVLPPQGAEAFF
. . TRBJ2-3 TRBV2 TGTGCCAGTCGGAGGGGAGCCACAGATACGCAGTATTTT CASRRGATDTQYF
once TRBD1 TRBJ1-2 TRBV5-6 TGTACCAGCAGCCTAGGGACAGGGTTCCTTGGCTACACCTTC CTSSLGTGFLGYTF
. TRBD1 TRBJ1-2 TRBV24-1 TGTGCCACCAGTGCTGGACAGGGGGTTGGCTACACCTTC CATSAGQGVGYTF
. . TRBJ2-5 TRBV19 TGTGCCAGTAGTATACGGGCTAGCGCGCAAGAGACCCAGTACTTC CASSIRASAQETQYF
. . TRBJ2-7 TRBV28 TGTGCCAGCAGTTTTGCCTCCTCAGGGCCAGGCTACGAGCAGTACTTC CASSFASSGPGYEQYF
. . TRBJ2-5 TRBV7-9 TGTGCCAGCAGCCCAAGCAGTGGGCAAGAGACCCAGTACTTC CASSPSSGQETQYF
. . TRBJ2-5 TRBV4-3 TGCGCCAGCAGCGTGGGGGTCTATGGGGGAGAGACCCAGTACTTC CASSVGVYGGETQYF
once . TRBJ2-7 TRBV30 TGTGCCTGGAGTGTACTTTCCGGGTCCTACGAGCAGTACTTC CAWSVLSGSYEQYF
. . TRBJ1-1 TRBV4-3 TGCGCCAGCAGCCAAGACGGGCCACAGAACACTGAAGCTTTCTTT CASSQDGPQNTEAFF
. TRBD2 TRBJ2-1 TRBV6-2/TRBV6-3 TGTGCCAGCAGTTACAAGGTGGGACTAGCGGCTACGGATGAGCAGTTCTTC CASSYKVGLAATDEQFF
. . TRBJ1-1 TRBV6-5 TGTGCCAGCAGACCGTCCATGAACACTGAAGCTTTCTTT CASRPSMNTEAFF
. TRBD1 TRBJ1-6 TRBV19 TGTGCCAGTAGTACCTGGGGACAGGGCAATTCACCCCTCCACTTT CASSTWGQGNSPLHF
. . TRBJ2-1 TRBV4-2 TGTGCCAGCAGCCAAGAACGAGGATTCATGGGGAATGAGCAGTTCTTC CASSQERGFMGNEQFF
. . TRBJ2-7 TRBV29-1 TGCAGCGTTGTTGCTGGACAATCCCCCTACGAGCAGTACTTC CSVVAGQSPYEQYF
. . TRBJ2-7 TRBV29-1 TGCAGCGTTGCTGGTACGGGTTACGAGCAGTACTTC CSVAGTGYEQYF
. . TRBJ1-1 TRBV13 TGTGCCAGCAGCTCCCCCTCCGTGGGTGGCTCCACTGAAGCTTTCTTT CASSSPSVGGSTEAFF
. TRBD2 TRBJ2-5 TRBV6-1 TGTGCCAGCAGTCCAATTCTAGCGGGGGAATGGGAGACCCAGTACTTC CASSPILAGEWETQYF
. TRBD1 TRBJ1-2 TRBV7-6 TGTGCCAGCAGACGTGACCCGGGACAGGGAGCCTACACCTTC CASRRDPGQGAYTF
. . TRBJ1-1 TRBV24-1 TGTGCCACCGGACAGTATGAGACTGAAGCTTTCTTT CATGQYETEAFF
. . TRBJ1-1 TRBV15 TGTGCCACCAGCAGAGAGGGGACACCGAACACTGAAGCTTTCTTT CATSREGTPNTEAFF
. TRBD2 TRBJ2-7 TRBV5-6 TGTGCCAGCAGCGTCGGACTAGCGGGGGTCGCCTACGAGCAGTACTTC CASSVGLAGVAYEQYF
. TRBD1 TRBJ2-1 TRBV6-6 TGTGCCTCCTGGGACAGGCAACTAGCACGCGATGAGCAGTTCTTC CASWDRQLARDEQFF
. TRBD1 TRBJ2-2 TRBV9 TGTGCCAGCAGCGTAGATGACAGGGAAGCCGGGGAGCTGTTTTTT CASSVDDREAGELFF
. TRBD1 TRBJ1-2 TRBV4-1 TGCGCCAGCAGCCAAGGCATACAGGGGAACTATGGCTACACCTTC CASSQGIQGNYGYTF
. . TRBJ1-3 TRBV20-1 TGCAGTGCTAGAGATACTCTAAGGGCAGTCGACTCTGGAAACACCATATATTTT CSARDTLRAVDSGNTIYF
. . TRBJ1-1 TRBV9 TGTGCCAGCAGCGTAGAAGGAGAAAACACTGAAGCTTTCTTT CASSVEGENTEAFF
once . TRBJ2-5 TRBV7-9 TGTGCCAGCAGCCAAACTAGCAAAGAGACCCAGTACTTC CASSQTSKETQYF
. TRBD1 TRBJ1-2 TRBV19 TGTGCCAGTAGTCCCGACAGGGGGCTCCTTAACTATGGCTACACCTTC CASSPDRGLLNYGYTF
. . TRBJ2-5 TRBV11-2 TGTGCCAGCAGCTTAGCGGGATCAGAGACCCAGTACTTC CASSLAGSETQYF
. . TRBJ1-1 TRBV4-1 TGCGCCAGCAGCCAAGAGCCGTACGTGAACACTGAAGCTTTCTTT CASSQEPYVNTEAFF
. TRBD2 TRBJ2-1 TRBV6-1 TGTGCCAGCAGTGAGGCGGGGGAAGAGAACAATGAGCAGTTCTTC CASSEAGEENNEQFF
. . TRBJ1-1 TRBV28 TGTGCCAGCAGTTTTCGAGGGAAAGGACCGGACACTGAAGCTTTCTTT CASSFRGKGPDTEAFF
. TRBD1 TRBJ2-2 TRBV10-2 TGCGCCACCGGGGACAGTCCCACCGGGGAGCTGTTTTTT CATGDSPTGELFF
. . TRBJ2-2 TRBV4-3 TGCGCCAGCAGCCTCGCGGCCATGACGAACACCGGGGAGCTGTTTTTT CASSLAAMTNTGELFF
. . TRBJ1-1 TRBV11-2 TGTGCCAGCAGCTTAGACCTCAACGTGAACACTGAAGCTTTCTTT CASSLDLNVNTEAFF
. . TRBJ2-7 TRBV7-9 TGTGCCAGCAGCCCACGAACGGGGAGAAAATACGAGCAGTACTTC CASSPRTGRKYEQYF
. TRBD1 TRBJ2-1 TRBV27 TGTGCCAGCAGTTTACCCGGGACAGCGAATGAGCAGTTCTTC CASSLPGTANEQFF
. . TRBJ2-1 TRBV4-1 TGCGCCAGCAGCCCTAGGACAGATACCTACAATGAGCAGTTCTTC CASSPRTDTYNEQFF
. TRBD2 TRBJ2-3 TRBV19 TGTGCCAGTAGTCTGACTAGCGGGGGTACGCAGTATTTT CASSLTSGGTQYF
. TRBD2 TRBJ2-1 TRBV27 TGTGCCAGCAGTTCCATAGCGGGGGCCCCCTACAATGTGCAGTTCTTC CASSSIAGAPYNVQFF
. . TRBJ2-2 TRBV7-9 TGTGCCAGCAGCCTCGTGGACTCACCGAACACCGGGGAGCTGTTTTTT CASSLVDSPNTGELFF
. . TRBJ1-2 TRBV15 TGTGCCACCAGCAGAGATCTGACTCCATCCCACGACTATGGCTACACCTTC CATSRDLTPSHDYGYTF
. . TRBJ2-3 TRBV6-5 TGTGCCAGCAGTTACGCCCCGGATGCCACAGATACGCAGTATTTT CASSYAPDATDTQYF
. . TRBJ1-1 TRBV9 TGTGCCAGCGGAGGGAGCGGCACTGAAGCTTTCTTT CASGGSGTEAFF